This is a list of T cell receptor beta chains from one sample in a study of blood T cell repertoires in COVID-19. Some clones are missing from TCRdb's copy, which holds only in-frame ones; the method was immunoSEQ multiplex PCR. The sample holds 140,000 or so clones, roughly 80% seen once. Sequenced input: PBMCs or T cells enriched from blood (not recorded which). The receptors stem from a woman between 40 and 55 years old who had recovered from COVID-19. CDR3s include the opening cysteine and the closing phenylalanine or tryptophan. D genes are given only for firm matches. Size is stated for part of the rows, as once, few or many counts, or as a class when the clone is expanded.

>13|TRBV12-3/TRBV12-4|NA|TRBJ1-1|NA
TGTGCCAGCAGCCTGGACAGTTTAACTGAAGCTTTCTTT
CASSLDSLTEAFF
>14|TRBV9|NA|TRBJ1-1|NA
TGTGCCAGCAGCGTAGGGCACAGTGACACTGAAGCTTTCTTT
CASSVGHSDTEAFF
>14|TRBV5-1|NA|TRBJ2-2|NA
TGCGCCAGCAGCTTGTCCTCGAACACCGGGGAGCTGTTTTTT
CASSLSSNTGELFF
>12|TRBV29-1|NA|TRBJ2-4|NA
TGCAGCGTTGATCTGCCGGGAGACATTCAGTACTTC
CSVDLPGDIQYF
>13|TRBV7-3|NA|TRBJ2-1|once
TGTGCCAGCAGCGGAAGGGGGGGCAATGAGCAGTTCTTC
CASSGRGGNEQFF
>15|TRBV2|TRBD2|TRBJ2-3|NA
TGTGCCAGCAGTGACGCGACTAGCGGCACAGATACGCAGTATTTT
CASSDATSGTDTQYF
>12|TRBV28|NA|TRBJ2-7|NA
TGTGCCAGCAGTGGACTATTGGGCGAGCAGTACTTC
CASSGLLGEQYF
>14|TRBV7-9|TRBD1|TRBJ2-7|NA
TGTGCCAGCAGCCTTGGACAGGGCGTTACGGAGCAGTACTTC
CASSLGQGVTEQYF
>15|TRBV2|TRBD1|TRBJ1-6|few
TGTGCCAGCAGTGAGGAGGGACAGGGGAATTCACCCCTCCACTTT
CASSEEGQGNSPLHF
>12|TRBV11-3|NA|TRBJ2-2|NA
TGTGCCAGCAGCCCCCGGGCCGGGGAGCTGTTTTTT
CASSPRAGELFF
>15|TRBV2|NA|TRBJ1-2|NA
TGTGCCAGCAGTGTAAACAGAGACACTAACTATGGCTACACCTTC
CASSVNRDTNYGYTF
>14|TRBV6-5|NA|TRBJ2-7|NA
TGTGCCAGCAGCTACATATATGACAGTTACGAGCAGTACTTC
CASSYIYDSYEQYF
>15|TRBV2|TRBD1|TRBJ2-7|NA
TGTGCCAGCAGTCCTAGTCGGGACAGCTCCTACGAGCAGTACTTC
CASSPSRDSSYEQYF
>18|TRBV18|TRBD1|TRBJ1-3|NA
TGTGCCAGCTCACCACTCGGGACAGGCCGTAGCTCTGGAAACACCATATATTTT
CASSPLGTGRSSGNTIYF
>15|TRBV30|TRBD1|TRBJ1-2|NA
TGTGCCTGGAGTGTAGACAGGGCCTTGAACTATGGCTACACCTTC
CAWSVDRALNYGYTF
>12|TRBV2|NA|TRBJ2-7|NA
TGTGCCAGCAGTGCCAACAGATACGAGCAGTACTTC
CASSANRYEQYF
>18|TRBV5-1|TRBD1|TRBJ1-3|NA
TGCGCCAGCAGCGATCCTACTGTACAGGGGGCCTATGGAAACACCATATATTTT
CASSDPTVQGAYGNTIYF
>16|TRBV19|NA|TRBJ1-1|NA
TGTGCCAGTAGTATAGATTTTGCGGAGTTGAACACTGAAGCTTTCTTT
CASSIDFAELNTEAFF
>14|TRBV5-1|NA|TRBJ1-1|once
TGCGCCAGCAGTGCGAGGGAGGGGGACACTGAAGCTTTCTTT
CASSAREGDTEAFF
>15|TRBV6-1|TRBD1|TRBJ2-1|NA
TGTGCCAGCAGTGAAACAGAAGGACAGGGATCGTCGCAGTTCTTC
CASSETEGQGSSQFF
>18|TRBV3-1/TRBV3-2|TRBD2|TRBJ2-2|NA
TGTGCCAGCAGCCAAGGCATGCGGGAGCCAAGCGACACCGGGGAGCTGTTTTTT
CASSQGMREPSDTGELFF
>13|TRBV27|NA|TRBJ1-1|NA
TGTGCCAGCAGTTTATATCAGGGGTCTGAAGCTTTCTTT
CASSLYQGSEAFF
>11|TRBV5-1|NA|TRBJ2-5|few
TGCGCCAGCAGCTCAGGGGAGACCCAGTACTTC
CASSSGETQYF
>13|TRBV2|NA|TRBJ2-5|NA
TGTGCCAGCACGAGGGACTTACAAGAGACCCAGTACTTC
CASTRDLQETQYF
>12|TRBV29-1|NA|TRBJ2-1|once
TGCAGCGTTGGCAGATCCGACAATGAGCAGTTCTTC
CSVGRSDNEQFF
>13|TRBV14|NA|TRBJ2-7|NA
TGTGCCAGCAGCCAAGCGAGGTCGAGCGAGCAGTACTTC
CASSQARSSEQYF
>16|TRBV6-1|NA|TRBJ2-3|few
TGTGCCAGCAGTGAAGCCCCAGGGGAAGGAACAGATACGCAGTATTTT
CASSEAPGEGTDTQYF
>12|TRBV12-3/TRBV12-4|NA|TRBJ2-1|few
TGTGCCAGCAGCCTTTTTGACAATGAGCAGTTCTTC
CASSLFDNEQFF
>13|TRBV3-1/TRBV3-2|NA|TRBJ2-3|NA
TGTGCCAGCAGCCGAAGGACTCTCCGTACGCAGTATTTT
CASSRRTLRTQYF
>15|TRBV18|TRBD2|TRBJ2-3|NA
TGTGCCAGCTCACCTGTTAGCGGGAGACGGGATACGCAGTATTTT
CASSPVSGRRDTQYF
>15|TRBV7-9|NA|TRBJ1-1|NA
TGTGCCAGCAGCCAGACGTGGGGAGGGAACACTGAAGCTTTCTTT
CASSQTWGGNTEAFF
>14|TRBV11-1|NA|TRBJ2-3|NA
TGTGCCAGCAGCGTACAGGGTTTTGGGGATACGCAGTATTTT
CASSVQGFGDTQYF
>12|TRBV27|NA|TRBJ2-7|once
TGTGCCAGCAGTACATTGGGCGACGAGCAGTACTTC
CASSTLGDEQYF
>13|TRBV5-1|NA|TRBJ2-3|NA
TGCGCCAGTGGGAGGGGGGACACAGATACGCAGTATTTT
CASGRGDTDTQYF
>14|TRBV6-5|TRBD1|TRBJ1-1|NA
TGTGCCAGCAGCCCGGGACAGGGGTTTTCGGAAGCTTTCTTT
CASSPGQGFSEAFF
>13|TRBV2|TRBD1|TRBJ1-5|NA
TGTGCCAGCAAGGGACAGGGGACCCAGCCCCAGCATTTT
CASKGQGTQPQHF
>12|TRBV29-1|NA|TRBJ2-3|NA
TGCAGCGTTGATCTTGGCACAGATACGCAGTATTTT
CSVDLGTDTQYF
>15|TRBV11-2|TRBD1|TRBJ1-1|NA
TGTGCCAGCAGTTTGAGACAGGGAAAGGACACTGAAGCTTTCTTT
CASSLRQGKDTEAFF
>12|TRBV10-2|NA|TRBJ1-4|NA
TGCGCCAGTTGGAATAGCGGGGAAAAACTGTTTTTT
CASWNSGEKLFF
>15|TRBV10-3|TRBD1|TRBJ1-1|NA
TGTGCCATCGGAAGGACAGGGGGTTCACACACTGAAGCTTTCTTT
CAIGRTGGSHTEAFF
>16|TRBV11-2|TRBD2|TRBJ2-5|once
TGTGCCAGCAGCTCGCAGCGGGGGGCCGTCGAGGAGACCCAGTACTTC
CASSSQRGAVEETQYF